The 30 T cell receptor beta chains below were found in one sample sequenced in a study of T cell clones after liver transplantation. Libraries were prepared by immunoSEQ multiplex PCR; TCRdb keeps only in-frame clonotypes and omits some of them. Found here are 65,000 to 90,000 clones, around nine tenths of them singletons; the top ten hold roughly 3%. Sample: CD4+ T cells from blood, taken before liver transplant. Receptor source: a human donor who received a liver transplant.

This chain joins TRBV5-6 and TRBJ1-3; D perhaps matches TRBD1 (6 bases). The germline V and J ends were trimmed by 4 bases and 2 bases, with 10 bases remaining between them. Germline CDR1 SGHDT, CDR2 YYEEEE. The CDR3 consists of 14 residues. The CDR3: CASSLRGAGNTIYF. CDR3 bases: TGTGCCAGCAGCCTCAGGGGAGCTGGAAACACCATATATTTT.

The V call is TRBV5-1, the J call TRBJ2-1, with D tentatively TRBD2 (5 bases). The V gene's germline CDR1 is SGHRS and CDR2 YFSETQ. This CDR3 is built from 14 residues. V gave up 0 bases and J gave up 5 bases, with 9 bases separating them. CDR3 bases: TGCGCCAGCAGCTTGGTTTCTAGCCACAATGAGCAGTTCTTC. Translating it yields CASSLVSSHNEQFF.

The chain is built from TRBV20-1 and TRBJ2-3; no definite D call. CDR1 is DFQATT and CDR2 is SNEGSKA in the germline V gene (reference sequence). Trimming took 7 bases from V and 1 from J, leaving 6 bases between them. CDR3 length: 11 residues. The CDR3 loop is CSVYRTDTQYF. The CDR3 nucleotides read TGCAGTGTATACCGCACAGATACGCAGTATTTT.

The CDR3 region is CASTLRDRVNSNQPQHF. In DNA, the CDR3 is TGTGCCAGCACCCTCCGGGACAGGGTTAATAGCAATCAGCCCCAGCATTTT. This chain uses TRBV27 with TRBJ1-5, with 9 bases matching TRBD1. CDR3 length: 17 amino acids. Germline V CDR1 and CDR2: MNHEY, SMNVEV (reference sequence). V gave up 7 bases and J gave up 0 bases; unmatched junction bases: 10.

This chain joins TRBV15 and TRBJ2-3; D is ambiguous. Per the germline V gene, CDR1 is LNHNV and CDR2 is YYDKDF (reference sequence). V was cut by 1 base and J by 5 bases, with 4 bases left in between. This CDR3 is 12 amino acids long. The CDR3 nucleotides read TGTGCCACCAGCAGAGTAGAAGATACGCAGTATTTT. Translated: CATSRVEDTQYF.

This rearrangement joins TRBV5-6 to TRBJ1-2; 9 bases agree with TRBD1. The CDR3 extends over 16 amino acids. The V gene end was trimmed by 4 bases and the J gene end by 3 bases; junction bases not matched to a gene: 10. Germline V gene sequence: CDR1 SGHDT, CDR2 YYEEEE. The CDR3 region has the DNA TGTGCCAGCAGCGCGTCTGGGACAGGGTTTTACTATGGCTACACCTTC. Translation gives CASSASGTGFYYGYTF.

This clone was detected only a few times. The chain employs TRBV6-5 and TRBJ1-2, with 9 bases identical to TRBD1. This CDR3 comprises 14 residues. The V and J ends lost 6 bases and 5 bases, in that order; junction bases with no gene match: 7. CDR1 is MNHEY and CDR2 is SVGAGI in the germline V gene. The CDR3 spells CASRPQGAGYGYTF. DNA for the CDR3: TGTGCCAGCAGGCCACAGGGGGCTGGTTATGGCTACACCTTC.

CDR3 protein: CASSREGAGYEQYF. Written as DNA, the CDR3 is TGCGCCAGCAGCCGGGAGGGGGCAGGCTACGAGCAGTACTTC. This sequence joins TRBV5-1 and TRBJ2-5; TRBD2 is a possible D gene (8 bases). Judging by the DNA end, TRBJ2-7 fits better; the J call may be wrong. CDR1 is SGHRS, CDR2 YFSETQ, per germline. CDR3 length: 14 residues.

This chain uses TRBV2 with TRBJ2-1; D is perhaps TRBD1 (6 bases). The CDR3 extends over 16 amino acids. CDR1 is SNHLY and CDR2 is FYNNEI in the germline V gene. The V and J ends lost 6 bases and 1 base respectively, with 16 bases between them. The CDR3 sequence is CASRRSGTQSYNEQFF. DNA for the CDR3: TGTGCCAGCAGACGATCCGGGACACAATCCTACAATGAGCAGTTCTTC.

The J gene is TRBJ2-1, the V gene TRBV7-9; the D gene could be TRBD1 or TRBD2 (5 bases each). The ends were cut back, 5 bases at V and 9 bases at J, with 17 bases in the middle. This CDR3 is 14 amino acids long. CDR1 and CDR2 (germline): SEHNR, FQNEAQ (reference sequence). This CDR3 is CASSGPGRTFEQFF. The CDR3 coding sequence is TGTGCCAGCAGCGGGCCGGGACGGACTTTTGAGCAGTTCTTC.

The CDR3 region has the DNA TGCGCCAGCAGTGAATCCATCGATACGCAGTATTTT. Protein sequence: CASSESIDTQYF. The chain has TRBV10-2 and TRBJ2-3, with D uncertain. V dropped 3 bases and J dropped 6 bases, with 7 bases sitting between them. The CDR3 runs to 12 residues. Germline lookup yields CDR1 WSHSY and CDR2 SAAADI.

The rearrangement links TRBV9 to TRBJ2-2; TRBD2 is a possible D gene (6 bases). The germline V gene has CDR1 SGDLS and CDR2 YYNGEE. Deletions cut 1 base from V and 4 bases from J, with 8 bases between. This CDR3 comprises 14 residues. As DNA, the CDR3 is TGTGCCAGCAGCGTACTAGCGCTCACCGGGGAGCTGTTTTTT. Protein: CASSVLALTGELFF.

This clone came up once. The chain combines TRBV6-1 with TRBJ2-1; TRBD2 might be the D (6 bases). CDR1 and CDR2 (germline): MNHNS, SASEGT. The CDR3 covers 15 residues. V lost 7 bases and J 10 bases, leaving 23 bases between the germline ends. The CDR3 DNA reads TGTGCCAGCAACCCCTATGGGGGAGGCATGGGGGAGCAGTTCTTC. Its protein is CASNPYGGGMGEQFF.

Of note for this clone: Germline and junction disagree at one end, which may indicate a read error. The chain recombines TRBV7-6 with TRBJ2-3; the match to TRBD2 covers 9 bases. Per germline, CDR1 SGHVS and CDR2 FNYEAQ. CDR3 length: 20 residues. The CDR3 DNA reads as TGTGCCAGCAGCTCATACACGCCGCCCTTCGGGGCGGGAGGGTTTGCCCTTTTTTCGTGG. Translation: CASSSYTPPFGAGGFALFSW. Based on the CDR3 plus reference TRBV7-6 and TRBJ2-3, the full variable domain is GAGVSQSPRYKVTKRGQDVALRCDPISGHVSLYWYRQALGQGPEFLTYFNYEAQQDKSGLPNDRFSAERPEGSISTLTIQRTEQRDSAMYRCASSSYTPPFGAGGFALFSWGPGTRLTVL.

This chain links TRBV28 with TRBJ1-2; no clear D. CDR1 is MDHEN and CDR2 is SYDVKM in the germline V gene. The length of the CDR3 is 14 residues. V was shortened by 4 bases and J by 4 bases, with 13 bases between the two germline ends. The CDR3 region has the DNA TGTGCCAGCAGTTCGACACTGACCTCCTATGGCTACACCTTC. It specifies CASSSTLTSYGYTF.

The chain uses TRBV14 and TRBJ2-4; 7 bases map to TRBD2. With V trimmed by 1 base and J by 1 base, 10 bases remained unmatched. The germline V gene encodes CDR1 SGHDN and CDR2 FVKESK. The CDR3 extends over 18 amino acids. CDR3 DNA: TGTGCCAGCAGCCAAGGGTCCCGGGGGGTCGTCGCCAAAAACATTCAGTACTTC. Translated: CASSQGSRGVVAKNIQYF.

The CDR3 reads CASSRVAPRTALSQPQHF. The CDR3 bases are TGCGCCAGCAGTCGAGTCGCACCGAGGACGGCGTTAAGTCAGCCCCAGCATTTT. This chain links TRBV23-1 with TRBJ1-5; D unresolved. TRBV23-1 is flagged as an ORF with uncertain function. V was shortened by 4 bases and J by 6 bases, with 25 bases between the two germline ends. The CDR3 is 18 amino acids.

The V call is TRBV7-3, the J call TRBJ2-2; D might be TRBD2 (5 bases). V lost 5 bases to trimming and J lost 2 bases, with 12 bases between them. Germline V gene lookup returns CDR1 SGHTA and CDR2 FQGTGA. CDR3 length: 15 residues. This CDR3 is CASSPSGLNTGELFF. In DNA, the CDR3 is TGTGCCAGCAGCCCGAGCGGATTAAACACCGGGGAGCTGTTTTTT.

J is TRBJ2-7 and V is TRBV11-2; 8 bases map to TRBD1. This CDR3 has 13 amino acids. CDR1 is SGHAT and CDR2 is FQNNGV in the germline V gene. V was clipped by 5 bases and J by 9 bases; unmatched bases: 9. This chain's CDR3 is CASSPGQGLWQYF. DNA of the CDR3: TGTGCCAGCAGCCCCGGACAGGGCTTATGGCAGTACTTC.

This sequence joins TRBV11-2 and TRBJ2-7; 10 bases match TRBD1. Trimming cost V 0 bases and J 2 bases; bases outside gene matches: 4. Germline assignment: CDR1 SGHAT and CDR2 FQNNGV. This CDR3 is built from 16 residues. The CDR3 sequence is CASSLDLGTGAYEQYF. DNA for the CDR3: TGTGCCAGCAGCTTAGATCTGGGGACAGGGGCCTACGAGCAGTACTTC.

The rearrangement joins TRBV2 to TRBJ1-4; D may be TRBD1 (6 bases). The germline V and J ends were trimmed by 2 bases and 5 bases, with 12 bases remaining between them. The CDR3 consists of 15 residues. Germline V gene lookup returns CDR1 SNHLY and CDR2 FYNNEI. CDR3 protein: CASSEWTDGNEKLFF. In DNA, the CDR3 is TGTGCCAGCAGTGAATGGACAGATGGAAATGAAAAACTGTTTTTT.

The gene calls are TRBV18 and TRBJ1-3; 10 nucleotides match TRBD1. With V trimmed by 1 base and J by 3 bases, 6 bases remained unmatched. Germline V CDR1 and CDR2: KGHSH, LQKENI. The CDR3 contains 17 residues. The CDR3 DNA is TGTGCCAGCTCACCACAGAGACAGGGGGCGCTTGGAAACACCATATATTTT. Its protein is CASSPQRQGALGNTIYF. The full variable domain, rest sourced from reference TRBV18 and TRBJ1-3, is NAGVMQNPRHLVRRRGQEARLRCSPMKGHSHVYWYRQLPEEGLKFMVYLQKENIIDESGMPKERFSAEFPKEGPSILRIQQVVRGDSAAYFCASSPQRQGALGNTIYFGEGSWLTVV.

The V call is TRBV19, the J call TRBJ2-3, with 9 bases lining up with TRBD2. The germline V gene has CDR1 LNHDA and CDR2 SQIVND (reference sequence). Germline trimming cut 11 bases from V and 3 bases from J; bases unmatched to any gene: 12. The CDR3 has 15 amino acids. The CDR3 bases are TGTGCCTCCGGTGTGCTGGCGGGAGGGACAGATACGCAGTATTTT. Its protein is CASGVLAGGTDTQYF.

The chain combines TRBV18 with TRBJ2-2, with 12 bases fitting TRBD2. This CDR3 has 18 residues. Germline V gene data show CDR1 as KGHSH and CDR2 as LQKENI. Trimming removed 3 bases from V and 4 bases from J; junction bases left unmatched: 9. The CDR3: CASSPSTSGRGGTGELFF. As DNA, the CDR3 is TGTGCCAGCTCACCCTCGACTAGCGGGAGAGGAGGCACCGGGGAGCTGTTTTTT.

The V call is TRBV21-1, the J call TRBJ1-5; the table's TRBD1 call for D was not verified on the DNA. TRBV21-1 is listed as a pseudogene. The CDR3 runs 15 residues. In DNA form, the CDR3 reads TGTGCCAGCAGCAAAGTGGGGCAGGATAATCAGCCCCAGCATTTT. Protein sequence: CASSKVGQDNQPQHF.

The chain links TRBV7-8 to TRBJ2-1, with 10 bases fitting TRBD2. V dropped 5 bases and J dropped 3; count of bases not matched to a gene: 4. The CDR3 covers 15 residues. Germline V CDR1 and CDR2: SGHVS, FQNEAQ. The CDR3 sequence is CASSMSGGVYNEQFF. Written as DNA, the CDR3 is TGTGCCAGCAGCATGAGCGGGGGGGTCTACAATGAGCAGTTCTTC.

J is TRBJ2-2 and V is TRBV11-3, with 11 bases aligning to TRBD2. Germline V gives CDR1 SGHNT, CDR2 YENEEA. Germline trimming cut 5 bases from V and 2 bases from J; bases unmatched to any gene: 7. The CDR3 extends over 17 amino acids. CDR3 bases: TGTGCCAGCAGCCCGGGACTAGCGGAGCAAAACACCGGGGAGCTGTTTTTT. Translation: CASSPGLAEQNTGELFF.

The chain links TRBV7-2 to TRBJ2-7; TRBD1 matches at 11 bases. The CDR3 is made up of 14 amino acids. CDR1 SGHTA and CDR2 FQGNSA come from the germline V gene. J gave up 6 bases and V 5 bases, and 6 bases lay outside the gene matches. The CDR3 region is CTSSPGTGGGEQYF. CDR3 nucleotides: TGTACCAGCAGCCCCGGGACAGGGGGTGGCGAGCAGTACTTC.

V and J are TRBV5-4 and TRBJ2-7; TRBD2 aligns across 7 bases. J was trimmed by 0 bases and V by 0 bases; bases with no gene match: 3. This CDR3 has 15 residues. Per germline, CDR1 SGHNT and CDR2 YYREEE (reference sequence). This CDR3 reads CASSLEGRDSYEQYF. The CDR3 DNA sequence: TGTGCCAGCAGCTTGGAGGGGAGGGACTCCTACGAGCAGTACTTC.

The rearrangement links TRBV11-3 to TRBJ2-5, with D uncertain. Per the germline V gene, CDR1 is SGHNT and CDR2 is YENEEA. Trimming left V 5 bases short and J 1 base short, with 8 bases between. The CDR3 is made up of 13 amino acids. The CDR3 region has the DNA TGTGCCAGCAGCGCGGATCCCCAAGAGACCCAGTACTTC. It is translated as CASSADPQETQYF.